This T cell receptor (beta chain) was observed in a study of shared T cell receptors in the human thymus. This clone was seen once. The assay was immunoSEQ multiplex PCR, and TCRdb's table has in-frame clones only and misses some. Among hundreds of thousands of clones listed, 70% to 90% were seen once. The sample also formed part of further work on human thymus T cells. As reported in that work: The people who donated were healthy Finnish babies having corrective surgery for congenital heart defects. Resections were taken during corrective heart surgery, and the thymus tissue came from these. It looked as if thymic and blood repertoires used V and J genes in a biased way. In unrelated individuals, thymic repertoires overlapped highly, according to related research.

The sequence came from a boy younger than two with a congenital heart defect. Sequenced sample: thymocytes.

The CDR3 sequence is CATYSGRVGNEQFF. In nucleotides, the CDR3 is TGTGCCACCTACAGCGGGAGGGTTGGTAATGAGCAGTTCTTC. The V gene is TRBV6-5, the J gene TRBJ2-1; TRBD2 matches 10 bases. CDR1 is MNHEY and CDR2 is SVGAGI in the germline V gene. The CDR3 has 14 amino acids. V gave up 10 bases and J gave up 7 bases; unmatched junction bases: 10.